These 14 T cell receptor beta chains share one sample of origin, sequenced in a study of Tregs in tolerant kidney transplant recipients. Repertoires were generated with immunoSEQ multiplex PCR, while TCRdb's copy carries only in-frame clones and drops some. The profile covers under 300,000 clones, with 80% to 85% appearing a single time and around 0.6% taken by the ten largest. Sequences were obtained from CD4+ T cells from blood. All receptors derive from a human donor in good health.

This chain links TRBV15 with TRBJ2-4, with D perhaps TRBD2 (5 bases). CDR1 is LNHNV, CDR2 YYDKDF, per germline (reference sequence). CDR3 size: 15 residues. V was shortened by 0 bases and J by 7 bases, with 13 bases between the two germline ends. The CDR3 nucleotides read TGTGCCACCAGCAGAGATCGGGGAGTGGGGAACATTCAGTACTTC. Translated, it gives CATSRDRGVGNIQYF.

The chain joins TRBV18 to TRBJ2-5, with TRBD1 matching 8 bases. Per germline, CDR1 KGHSH and CDR2 LQKENI. The CDR3 runs to 15 residues. The ends lost 4 bases at V and 4 bases at J; junction bases unmatched: 8. The CDR3 coding sequence is TGTGCCAGCTCACGACAGACAGGGGCTGCAGAGACCCAGTACTTC. It codes for CASSRQTGAAETQYF. Complete variable domain (other parts from reference TRBV18 and TRBJ2-5): NAGVMQNPRHLVRRRGQEARLRCSPMKGHSHVYWYRQLPEEGLKFMVYLQKENIIDESGMPKERFSAEFPKEGPSILRIQQVVRGDSAAYFCASSRQTGAAETQYFGPGTRLLVL.

V and J are TRBV18 and TRBJ2-1; no reliable D call. V was clipped by 3 bases and J by 4 bases, with 10 bases between them. The CDR3 contains 14 residues. CDR1 and CDR2 from the germline V gene are KGHSH and LQKENI. The CDR3, as DNA: TGTGCCAGCTCACCCGGACCCGCTTACAATGAGCAGTTCTTC. Its protein is CASSPGPAYNEQFF.

A few counts support this clone. Different DNA sequences within this sample yield the same CDR3. This rearrangement joins TRBV7-3 to TRBJ1-6; 8 positions agree with TRBD1. The CDR3 totals 13 residues. The V and J ends lost 5 bases and 7 bases, in that order; junction bases with no gene match: 1. The germline CDR1 and CDR2 sequences are SGHTA and FQGTGA. CDR3 amino acids: CASSRQGNSPLHF. Written as DNA, the CDR3 is TGTGCCAGCAGCCGACAGGGGAATTCACCCCTCCACTTT.

This chain connects TRBV5-6 to TRBJ2-7; 7 bases agree with TRBD1. The junction had 8 bases not matched to a gene; V was cut back by 4 bases and J by 4 bases. This CDR3 region has 14 residues. Looked up from germline, CDR1 is SGHDT and CDR2 is YYEEEE. The CDR3 nucleotides are TGTGCCAGCAGCATCGACCCGACAGGGTACGAGCAGTACTTC. This translates into CASSIDPTGYEQYF.

This clone was counted a single time. The rearrangement uses TRBV2 and TRBJ2-7; D remains unclear. V shed 5 bases and J shed 2 bases, with 10 bases lying between them. Germline CDR1 reads SNHLY; CDR2 reads FYNNEI. This CDR3 spans 13 amino acids. As DNA, the CDR3 is TGTGCCAGCAGTTCCGGGCAACCCTACGAGCAGTACTTC. Translation: CASSSGQPYEQYF. Full variable domain (outside the CDR3, taken from reference TRBV2 and TRBJ2-7): EPEVTQTPSHQVTQMGQEVILRCVPISNHLYFYWYRQILGQKVEFLVSFYNNEISEKSEIFDDQFSVERPDGSNFTLKIRSTKLEDSAMYFCASSSGQPYEQYFGPGTRLTVT.

The chain has TRBV4-1 and TRBJ1-2; no reliable D call. The CDR3 has 13 amino acids. In germline, CDR1 is MGHRA, CDR2 YSYEKL. V was clipped by 1 base and J by 8 bases, with 11 bases between them. The CDR3 loop reads CASSQGIASGYTF. The CDR3, as DNA: TGCGCCAGCAGCCAAGGTATAGCTAGCGGCTACACCTTC.

CDR3 in amino acids: CASSLTGASGANVLTF. The CDR3, as DNA: TGTGCCAGCAGCTTAACGGGCGCATCTGGGGCCAACGTCCTGACTTTC. The chain is built from TRBV7-3 and TRBJ2-6; D remains unclear. Germline lookup yields CDR1 SGHTA and CDR2 FQGTGA. Trimming removed 0 bases from V and 1 base from J, with 7 bases in between. CDR3 length: 16 amino acids.

V gene TRBV10-2 combines with J gene TRBJ2-7; 7 bases are a match to TRBD1. CDR1 is WSHSY and CDR2 is SAAADI in the germline V gene. CDR3 size: 17 residues. The V and J ends lost 8 bases and 0 bases, in that order; junction bases with no gene match: 16. CDR3 nucleotide sequence: TGCGCCAGCGCTGTCGACCCGGACAGGATCCTCTCCTACGAGCAGTACTTC. Amino acid sequence: CASAVDPDRILSYEQYF.

The genes are TRBV9 and TRBJ1-3; no definite D call. Germline lookup yields CDR1 SGDLS and CDR2 YYNGEE. CDR3 size: 16 residues. Trimming left V 0 bases short and J 5 bases short, with 15 bases between. DNA of the CDR3: TGTGCCAGCAGCGTAGAGCCAAGTAAATATCGAAACACCATATATTTT. Translating gives CASSVEPSKYRNTIYF.

The CDR3 DNA reads TGTGCCAGTAGTATGATAGGGCGGTGGCAGACCTATGGCTACACCTTC. Translating gives CASSMIGRWQTYGYTF. This rearrangement joins TRBV19 to TRBJ1-2; no reliable D call. V lost 3 bases to trimming and J lost 4 bases, with 18 bases between them. Germline V gives CDR1 LNHDA, CDR2 SQIVND (reference sequence). The CDR3 totals 16 residues.

V usage is TRBV5-1 and J usage is TRBJ1-1, with a tentative D call TRBD1 (6 bases). Germline V CDR1 and CDR2: SGHRS, YFSETQ. Trimming removed 1 base at V and 0 bases at J, with 13 bases between. The CDR3 spans 16 residues. The CDR3 spells CASSLWGAVMNTEAFF. CDR3 in DNA: TGCGCCAGCAGCTTGTGGGGGGCTGTGATGAACACTGAAGCTTTCTTT. Based on the CDR3 plus reference TRBV5-1 and TRBJ1-1, the full variable domain is KAGVTQTPRYLIKTRGQQVTLSCSPISGHRSVSWYQQTPGQGLQFLFEYFSETQRNKGNFPGRFSGRQFSNSRSEMNVSTLELGDSALYLCASSLWGAVMNTEAFFGQGTRLTVV.

The CDR3 here is CASSIVRVTDEQFF. CDR3 DNA: TGTGCCAGCAGCATCGTCCGGGTCACGGATGAGCAGTTCTTC. The chain is built from TRBV6-5 and TRBJ2-1; D is unclear. The CDR3 contains 14 residues. V lost 6 bases, J lost 8 bases, and 17 bases lay in between. CDR1 is MNHEY and CDR2 is SVGAGI in the germline V gene.

This clone appeared a few times. CDR3 in amino acids: CASSLLAGGEETQYF. DNA of the CDR3: TGCGCCAGCAGCTTGCTAGCGGGGGGGGAAGAGACCCAGTACTTC. The rearrangement links TRBV5-1 to TRBJ2-5; 12 bases line up with TRBD2. The V and J ends lost 1 base and 3 bases, in that order; junction bases with no gene match: 1. The CDR3 is 15 amino acids. Germline V lookup: CDR1 SGHRS, CDR2 YFSETQ. Filled out from reference TRBV5-1 and TRBJ2-5, the complete variable domain reads KAGVTQTPRYLIKTRGQQVTLSCSPISGHRSVSWYQQTPGQGLQFLFEYFSETQRNKGNFPGRFSGRQFSNSRSEMNVSTLELGDSALYLCASSLLAGGEETQYFGPGTRLLVL.